Following are 24 T cell receptor beta chains from one sample sequenced in a study of neurological immune-mediated disorders. TCRdb ran MiXCR on the 5' RACE reads and lists one entry per CDR3 protein. The table includes 35,000 to 45,000 distinct CDR3 sequences, less than 15% detected once. The specimen sequenced was PBMCs. These receptors were taken from a woman in her forties or fifties with HTLV-1-associated myelopathy (HAM/TSP).

In its sample, this clonotype was seen many times. V is TRBV4-1 and J is TRBJ1-1; D is possibly TRBD1 (5 bases). This CDR3 region has 15 residues. V lost 0 bases, J lost 1 base, and 9 bases lay in between. Germline CDR1 reads MGHRA; CDR2 reads YSYEKL. CDR3 sequence: CASSQDWGRNTEAFF. CDR3 DNA sequence: TGCGCCAGCAGCCAAGATTGGGGGAGGAACACTGAAGCTTTCTTT.

This clonotype has at least ten counts. The rearrangement links TRBV15 to TRBJ2-3; TRBD1 matches 7 bases. Unmatched junction bases numbered 16, after V lost 7 bases and J lost 6 bases. Germline V gene data show CDR1 as LNHNV and CDR2 as YYDKDF (reference sequence). The CDR3 is 16 residues long. CDR3 sequence (DNA): TGTGCCACCAACAGCCTAAGGAAGGGGGCGTCGGATACGCAGTATTTT. It specifies CATNSLRKGASDTQYF.

The J gene is TRBJ1-2, the V gene TRBV12-3 or TRBV12-4, with unresolved D. This CDR3 has 15 residues. The V end was cut by 5 bases, the J end by 2 bases, with 15 bases between. In nucleotides, the CDR3 is TGTGCCAGCAGTCCTCGGACGGAGCTAAACTATGGCTACACCTTC. Amino acid sequence: CASSPRTELNYGYTF.

This clonotype has at least ten counts. The chain carries TRBV5-1 and TRBJ2-7; 12 nucleotides align to TRBD2. The CDR3 has 14 amino acids. Trimming took 3 bases from V and 5 from J; bases not matched to a gene: 3. The germline V gene encodes CDR1 SGHRS and CDR2 YFSETQ. As DNA, the CDR3 is TGCGCCAGCAGCTCTAGCGGGGGGGCGCACGAGCAGTACGTC. Residues: CASSSSGGAHEQYV.

This clonotype was counted ten times or more. V gene TRBV10-3 combines with J gene TRBJ2-7; TRBD1 aligns across 7 bases. The CDR3 has 16 residues. Trimming cost V 2 bases and J 1 base; bases outside gene matches: 8. The germline CDR1 and CDR2 sequences are ENHRY and SYGVKD. The CDR3 DNA is TGTGCCATCAGTGAGCTAGGGACAGTTTTGTCCTACGAGCAGTACTTC. This sequence encodes CAISELGTVLSYEQYF.

This clonotype is medium-sized in the sample. The chain joins TRBV7-9 to TRBJ1-1; D gene uncertain. The germline V gene has CDR1 SEHNR and CDR2 FQNEAQ (reference sequence). This CDR3 region has 14 residues. The ends were cut back, 1 base at V and 3 bases at J, with 9 bases in the middle. DNA for the CDR3: TGTGCCAGCAGCTTAGTTTCGAGGGACACTGAAGCTTTCTTT. The encoded protein is CASSLVSRDTEAFF.

This clonotype showed up many times. The CDR3 DNA sequence: TGCGCCAGCAGCTTGGATGCAGGGGGGGTTTTCTTT. The encoded protein is CASSLDAGGVFF. The J gene is TRBJ1-1, the V gene TRBV5-1; 7 nucleotides match TRBD1. The germline gives CDR1 SGHRS, CDR2 YFSETQ. V trimming: 0 bases; J trimming: 13 bases; junction bases outside the gene matches: 6. The CDR3 contains 12 residues.

This clonotype was counted at least ten times. V is TRBV28 and J is TRBJ1-1; D remains ambiguous. There are 12 residues in the CDR3. The ends were cut back, 7 bases at V and 8 bases at J, with 14 bases in the middle. The germline gives CDR1 MDHEN, CDR2 SYDVKM. This chain's CDR3 is CASTPLGLEAFF. CDR3 coding DNA: TGTGCCAGCACCCCCCTCGGGTTGGAAGCTTTCTTT.

At least ten counts were recorded for this clonotype. The CDR3 nucleotides read TGCGCCAGCAGCCAAGCTGGTACAAATTACAGGGGGTATCAGCCCCAGCATTTT. Protein sequence: CASSQAGTNYRGYQPQHF. The chain joins TRBV4-3 to TRBJ1-5; 8 positions match TRBD1. CDR1 is LGHNA and CDR2 is YSLEER in the germline V gene. V shed 1 base, J shed 5 bases, and the junction held 13 bases outside the gene matches. The CDR3 totals 18 residues.

This clonotype came up many times. For the CDR3, the DNA is TGTGCCAGCAAGGACAGGTCTTTCAATCAGCCCCAGCATTTT. As protein: CASKDRSFNQPQHF. The J gene is TRBJ1-5, the V gene TRBV28, with 7 bases aligning to TRBD1. Trimming cost V 7 bases and J 3 bases; bases outside gene matches: 6. This CDR3 region has 14 residues. Germline lookup yields CDR1 MDHEN and CDR2 SYDVKM. Using reference TRBV28 and TRBJ1-5 for the parts outside the CDR3, the full variable domain is DVKVTQSSRYLVKRTGEKVFLECVQDMDHENMFWYRQDPGLGLRLIYFSYDVKMKEKGDIPEGYSVSREKKERFSLILESASTNQTSMYLCASKDRSFNQPQHFGDGTRLSIL.

This clonotype was seen at least ten times. Here the CDR3 reads CASSLGAGNQPQHF. The DNA of the CDR3 is TGTGCCAGCAGTTTAGGGGCGGGCAATCAGCCCCAGCATTTT. The genes are TRBV12-3 or TRBV12-4 and TRBJ1-5; D remains unclear. Trimming took off 1 base at V and 2 bases at J, with 6 bases between the two ends. This CDR3 contains 14 residues.

In its sample, this clonotype was seen many times. This rearrangement joins TRBV2 to TRBJ2-7, with TRBD2 as a possible D gene (6 bases). The CDR3 has 15 residues. Between the trimmed V and J ends, which lost 4 bases and 0 bases, there was a span of 13 bases. From germline, CDR1 is SNHLY and CDR2 FYNNEI. Here the CDR3 DNA reads TGTGCCAGCAGTGGCTGGGGACTGGGCTCCTACGAGCAGTACGTC. Translation: CASSGWGLGSYEQYV.

This clonotype showed up many times. This rearrangement joins TRBV10-3 to TRBJ2-7; 10 bases match TRBD2. V shed 6 bases, J shed 2 bases, and the junction held 4 bases outside the gene matches. CDR1 and CDR2 from the germline V gene are ENHRY and SYGVKD. The CDR3 has 14 residues. This chain's CDR3 is CAIRGTSETYEQYF. DNA for the CDR3: TGTGCCATCAGAGGGACTAGCGAGACCTACGAGCAGTACTTC.

This clonotype was seen ten or more times. The chain uses TRBV9 and TRBJ2-2; D assignment may be TRBD1 or TRBD2 (7 bases each). The ends were cut back, 0 bases at V and 3 bases at J, with 12 bases in the middle. The V gene's germline CDR1 is SGDLS and CDR2 YYNGEE. This CDR3 is 16 amino acids long. The CDR3 region is CASSVGGGGYTGELFF. Written as DNA, the CDR3 is TGTGCCAGCAGCGTAGGGGGAGGGGGCTACACCGGGGAGCTGTTTTTT.

This clonotype was found once. V is TRBV9 and J is TRBJ2-3, with TRBD2 matching 12 bases. The CDR3 consists of 18 residues. CDR1 and CDR2 (germline): SGDLS, YYNGEE. V was pared by 3 bases and J by 8 bases, with 16 bases of the junction left unmatched. The CDR3 DNA follows: TGTGCCAGCAGCGAAGGACTAGCGGGAATTCTTAGCACATCTACGCAGTATTTT. Its protein is CASSEGLAGILSTSTQYF. Drawing the rest from reference TRBV9 and TRBJ2-3, the complete variable domain is DSGVTQTPKHLITATGQRVTLRCSPRSGDLSVYWYQQSLDQGLQFLIQYYNGEERAKGNILERFSAQQFPDLHSELNLSSLELGDSALYFCASSEGLAGILSTSTQYFGPGTRLTVL.

This clonotype was recorded many times. V is TRBV19 and J is TRBJ2-1; 9 bases align to TRBD2. The CDR3 contains 16 residues. Germline assignment: CDR1 LNHDA and CDR2 SQIVND (reference sequence). V lost 6 bases, J lost 3 bases, and 9 bases stayed unmatched. The CDR3 spells CASRSSSGAHYNEQFF. The CDR3 DNA follows: TGTGCCAGTAGATCCTCTAGCGGGGCCCACTACAATGAGCAGTTCTTC.

About this clonotype: This may be a read error, as it is one base from a much larger clone. The V gene is TRBV6-2 or TRBV6-3, the J gene TRBJ1-2, with unresolved D. This CDR3 region has 16 residues. Germline V lookup: CDR1 MNHEY, CDR2 SVGEGT. The CDR3 here is CASSNMRPVSDYGYAF. In DNA form, the CDR3 reads TGTGCCAGCAGTAACATGCGCCCCGTTTCGGACTATGGCTACGCCTTC.

This clonotype was detected many times. This rearrangement joins TRBV20-1 to TRBJ2-2; 7 bases line up with TRBD1. CDR3 length: 14 residues. CDR1 and CDR2 from the germline V gene are DFQATT and SNEGSKA (reference sequence). V lost 3 bases to trimming and J lost 4 bases; unmatched junction nucleotides: 5. This chain's CDR3 is CSASRGGGTGELFF. The DNA for the CDR3 is TGCAGTGCTAGTAGAGGGGGCGGCACCGGGGAGCTGTTTTTT.

This clonotype was observed many times. The genes are TRBV5-6 and TRBJ2-5; D not certain. V was trimmed by 2 bases and J by 1 base, leaving 12 bases between them. CDR1 SGHDT and CDR2 YYEEEE come from the germline V gene. This CDR3 is built from 15 residues. DNA for the CDR3: TGTGCCAGCAGCTTTAGATTGGCAGGCCAAGAGACCCAGTACTTC. Translating gives CASSFRLAGQETQYF.

At least ten counts were recorded for this clonotype. The genes are TRBV15 and TRBJ2-2; TRBD1 is a possible D gene (6 bases). Germline V gene sequence: CDR1 LNHNV, CDR2 YYDKDF (reference sequence). The CDR3 length is 16 residues. V was cut by 5 bases and J by 2 bases, with 15 bases left in between. CDR3 nucleotides: TGTGCCACCAGCGCAACAAGGACAGACAACACCGGGGAGCTGTTTTTT. Its translation is CATSATRTDNTGELFF.

This clonotype showed up many times. The chain carries TRBV20-1 and TRBJ1-2, with TRBD1 matching 7 bases. V lost 0 bases and J lost 4; bases outside the gene matches: 5. Germline V gene data show CDR1 as DFQATT and CDR2 as SNEGSKA (reference sequence). The CDR3 is made up of 14 amino acids. This CDR3 reads CSARDGDSVYGYTF. As DNA, the CDR3 is TGCAGTGCTAGAGACGGGGACAGCGTCTATGGCTACACCTTC.

Concerning this clonotype: One junction end does not reproduce the germline sequence, and a read error may be involved. CDR3 residues: CASRRGYTEAVF. The CDR3 coding sequence is TGTGCCAGTAGGAGGGGTTACACTGAAGCTGTCTTT. This sequence joins TRBV19 and TRBJ1-1, with D possibly matching TRBD1 (5 bases). The CDR3 totals 12 residues. Germline assignment: CDR1 LNHDA and CDR2 SQIVND (reference sequence).

In this sample, this clonotype turned up many times. The chain combines TRBV7-2 with TRBJ1-5, with D unclear. From germline, CDR1 is SGHTA and CDR2 FQGNSA. V lost 5 bases to trimming and J lost 2 bases, with 10 bases between them. The CDR3 is 14 amino acids. CDR3 sequence (DNA): TGTGCCAGCAGCCCAGGTGGACGCAATCAGCCCCAGCATTTT. Translation: CASSPGGRNQPQHF.

This clonotype has ten or more counts. The chain recombines TRBV7-2 with TRBJ2-2; D is tentatively TRBD1 or TRBD2 (6 bases each). The CDR3 consists of 14 residues. Trimming cost V 2 bases and J 6 bases, with 10 bases left between them. Looked up from germline, CDR1 is SGHTA and CDR2 is FQGNSA. CDR3 residues: CASSLYGGAGELFF. CDR3 sequence (DNA): TGTGCCAGCAGCTTATACGGGGGCGCCGGGGAGCTGTTTTTT. Full variable domain (outside the CDR3, taken from reference TRBV7-2 and TRBJ2-2): GAGVSQSPSNKVTEKGKDVELRCDPISGHTALYWYRQSLGQGLEFLIYFQGNSAPDKSGLPSDRFSAERTGGSVSTLTIQRTQQEDSAVYLCASSLYGGAGELFFGEGSRLTVL.